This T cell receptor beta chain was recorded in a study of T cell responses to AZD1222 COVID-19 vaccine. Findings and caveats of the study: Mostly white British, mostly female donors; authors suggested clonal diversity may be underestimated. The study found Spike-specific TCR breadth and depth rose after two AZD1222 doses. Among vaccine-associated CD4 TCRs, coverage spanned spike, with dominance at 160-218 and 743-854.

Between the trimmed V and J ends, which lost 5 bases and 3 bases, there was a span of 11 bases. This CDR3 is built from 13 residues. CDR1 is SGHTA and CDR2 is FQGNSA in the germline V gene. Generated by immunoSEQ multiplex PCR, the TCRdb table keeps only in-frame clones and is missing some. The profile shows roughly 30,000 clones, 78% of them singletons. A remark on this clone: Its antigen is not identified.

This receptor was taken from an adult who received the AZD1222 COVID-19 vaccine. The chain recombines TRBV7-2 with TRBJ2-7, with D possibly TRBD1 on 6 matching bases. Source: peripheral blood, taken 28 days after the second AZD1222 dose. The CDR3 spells CASSAGVNYEQYV. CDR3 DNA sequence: TGTGCCAGCAGCGCAGGGGTTAACTACGAGCAGTACGTC.